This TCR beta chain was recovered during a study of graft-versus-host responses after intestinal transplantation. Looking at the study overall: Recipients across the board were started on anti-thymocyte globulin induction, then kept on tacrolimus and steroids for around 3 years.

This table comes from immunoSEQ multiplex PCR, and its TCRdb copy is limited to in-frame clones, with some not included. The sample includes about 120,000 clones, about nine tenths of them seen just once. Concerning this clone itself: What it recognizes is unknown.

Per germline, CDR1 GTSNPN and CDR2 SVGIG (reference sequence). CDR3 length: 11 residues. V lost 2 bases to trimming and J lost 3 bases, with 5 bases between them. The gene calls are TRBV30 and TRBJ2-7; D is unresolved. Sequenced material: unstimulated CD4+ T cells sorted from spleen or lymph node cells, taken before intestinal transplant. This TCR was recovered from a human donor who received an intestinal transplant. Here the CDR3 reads CAWSSRYEQYF. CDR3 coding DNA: TGTGCCTGGAGTTCCCGCTACGAGCAGTACTTC.